This passage covers 6 T cell receptor beta chains from one sample sequenced in a study of T cells in Graves' hyperthyroidism and ophthalmopathy. Amplified TCR beta CDR3 regions derived from RNA transcripts. The HTBI primer set drove a first-round RT-PCR of the TCR CDR3. One entry per CDR3 protein, called by TCRdb with MiXCR from the multiplex PCR reads. The profile shows about 620,000 distinct CDR3 sequences, about a sixth of them singletons. The sequencing sample was made of blood. Source of these receptors: a woman aged 25 to 39 with Graves' hyperthyroidism.

This clonotype was seen a handful of times. This rearrangement joins TRBV15 to TRBJ1-1; 9 bases map to TRBD1. Germline V CDR1 and CDR2: LNHNV, YYDKDF (reference sequence). The CDR3 contains 16 residues. V lost 4 bases, J lost 4 bases, and 10 bases stayed unmatched. Written as DNA, the CDR3 is TGTGCCACCAGCATTGTATACAGGGGGCCCAGCACTGAAGCTTTCTTT. It yields the protein CATSIVYRGPSTEAFF.

This clonotype was picked up many times. The chain employs TRBV7-8 and TRBJ2-5; no definite D call. V lost 1 base, J lost 0 bases, and 9 bases lay in between. From germline, CDR1 is SGHVS and CDR2 FQNEAQ. CDR3 length: 15 residues. This chain's CDR3 is CASSLVQRYQETQYF. The CDR3 coding sequence is TGTGCCAGCAGCTTAGTGCAGAGATACCAAGAGACCCAGTACTTC. Full variable domain (outside the CDR3, taken from reference TRBV7-8 and TRBJ2-5): GAGVSQSPRYKVAKRGQDVALRCDPISGHVSLFWYQQALGQGPEFLTYFQNEAQLDKSGLPSDRFFAERPEGSVSTLKIQRTQQEDSAVYLCASSLVQRYQETQYFGPGTRLLVL.

This clonotype has just a few counts. The chain uses TRBV7-3 and TRBJ2-4; D unclear. The CDR3 sequence is 13 residues long. V was trimmed by 2 bases and J by 7 bases, leaving 9 bases between them. CDR1 SGHTA and CDR2 FQGTGA come from the germline V gene. The CDR3 nucleotides read TGTGCCAGCAGCTTATGGGGTGGGAACATTCAGTACTTC. Amino acids: CASSLWGGNIQYF.

V and J are TRBV12-3 or TRBV12-4 and TRBJ2-1, with TRBD1 matching 8 bases. This CDR3 spans 15 amino acids. Trimming at V came to 3 bases and at J to 8 bases, leaving 9 bases not matched to a gene. The CDR3 is CASSFPGQEGDEQFF. The CDR3 DNA is TGTGCCAGCAGTTTCCCGGGACAGGAGGGCGATGAGCAGTTCTTC.

Ten or more counts support this clonotype. This chain connects TRBV2 to TRBJ2-7, with D possibly matching TRBD1 (6 bases). V was clipped by 5 bases and J by 2 bases, with 10 bases between them. Germline values: CDR1 SNHLY, CDR2 FYNNEI. CDR3 length equals 13 residues. In DNA, the CDR3 is TGTGCCAGCAGTCGACAGGACGCCTACGAGCAGTACTTC. It codes for CASSRQDAYEQYF.

This chain joins TRBV9 and TRBJ2-2; TRBD2 agrees at 9 bases. V shed 0 bases and J 4 bases; nucleotides not matched to a gene: 4. The CDR3 runs to 16 residues. Germline loops: CDR1 SGDLS, CDR2 YYNGEE. This CDR3 reads CASSVASGRFTGELFF. CDR3 sequence (DNA): TGTGCCAGCAGCGTAGCAAGCGGGAGGTTCACCGGGGAGCTGTTTTTT.